One and the same sample provided the 25 T cell receptor beta chains below, sequenced in a study of CD8 T cells in Susac syndrome. With random hexamers, reverse transcription was performed on about 0.5 to 1 ug of RNA. One entry per CDR3 protein, called by TCRdb with MiXCR from the immunoSEQ multiplex PCR reads. Of some 220,000 distinct CDR3 sequences in the sample, about 95% were seen once. Sequenced: CD4+ T cells from PBMCs. These receptors were collected from a human donor with multiple sclerosis.

The CDR3 DNA reads TGCAGCGTTGGGGCAACAGGGGGCCAAGAGACCCAGTACTTC. It is translated as CSVGATGGQETQYF. The V and J genes are TRBV29-1 and TRBJ2-5; TRBD1 aligns across 8 bases. The CDR3 is 14 residues long. V lost 4 bases to trimming and J lost 1 base; unmatched junction nucleotides: 5. Looked up from germline, CDR1 is SQVTM and CDR2 is ANQGSEA. Full variable domain (rest looked up from reference TRBV29-1 and TRBJ2-5): SAVISQKPSRDICQRGTSLTIQCQVDSQVTMMFWYRQQPGQSLTLIATANQGSEATYESGFVIDKFPISRPNLTFSTLTVSNMSPEDSSIYLCSVGATGGQETQYFGPGTRLLVL.

The chain is built from TRBV3-1 and TRBJ2-3; tentative D call: TRBD2 (5 bases). V lost 6 bases and J lost 5, with 18 bases in between. The CDR3 totals 15 residues. CDR1 and CDR2 from the germline V gene are LGHDT and YNNKEL (reference sequence). The CDR3 bases are TGTGCCAGCAGGCGCCGACTTGGAGGAGGAGATACGCAGTATTTT. Encoded protein: CASRRRLGGGDTQYF.

This clonotype has just one count. This chain uses TRBV6-4 with TRBJ2-5; the match to TRBD1 covers 7 bases. The CDR3 is 14 residues long. CDR1 is MRHNA and CDR2 is SNTAGT in the germline V gene. The ends lost 6 bases at V and 3 bases at J; junction bases unmatched: 7. For the CDR3, the DNA is TGTGCCAGCAGCCAGGGGGAGATCGAAGAGACCCAGTACTTC. Translated: CASSQGEIEETQYF.

The chain recombines TRBV7-9 with TRBJ2-7, with TRBD2 matching over 9 bases. The trim removed 3 bases at V and 1 base at J, leaving 4 bases unmatched. There are 15 residues in the CDR3. Germline CDR1 is SEHNR and CDR2 is FQNEAQ (reference sequence). CDR3 in amino acids: CASSFHGLASYEQYF. CDR3 nucleotides: TGTGCCAGCAGCTTCCATGGACTAGCGTCCTACGAGCAGTACTTC.

The CDR3 nucleotides read TGTGCCAGCAGCTTAATCGCCGGACAGGGGGCCTCCGAGCAGTACTTC. This codes for CASSLIAGQGASEQYF. The V gene is TRBV7-9, the J gene TRBJ2-7, with TRBD1 matching over 11 bases. The CDR3 totals 16 residues. Germline V gene data show CDR1 as SEHNR and CDR2 as FQNEAQ (reference sequence). J gave up 6 bases and V 2 bases, and 9 bases lay outside the gene matches. Full variable domain (rest looked up from reference TRBV7-9 and TRBJ2-7): DTGVSQNPRHKITKRGQNVTFRCDPISEHNRLYWYRQTLGQGPEFLTYFQNEAQLEKSRLLSDRFSAERPKGSFSTLEIQRTEQGDSAMYLCASSLIAGQGASEQYFGPGTRLTVT.

This clonotype was seen a single time. This chain joins TRBV20-1 and TRBJ2-1, with D unclear. There are 16 residues in the CDR3. CDR1 is DFQATT, CDR2 SNEGSKA, per germline (reference sequence). Trimming removed 0 bases at V and 5 bases at J, with 17 bases between. The DNA of the CDR3 is TGCAGTGCTAGAGATATCCCCATGACACGTAACAATGAGCAGTTCTTC. Its protein product is CSARDIPMTRNNEQFF.

This rearrangement joins TRBV7-3 to TRBJ2-5; TRBD2 might be the D (6 bases). V lost 4 bases to trimming and J lost 5 bases, with 17 bases between them. The CDR3 spans 15 residues. CDR1 and CDR2 (germline): SGHTA, FQGTGA. CDR3 sequence reads: CASSYARGSSETQYF. CDR3 coding DNA: TGTGCCAGCAGCTACGCACGGGGGTCTTCTGAGACCCAGTACTTC. Supplemented by reference TRBV7-3 and TRBJ2-5, the full variable domain reads GAGVSQTPSNKVTEKGKYVELRCDPISGHTALYWYRQSLGQGPEFLIYFQGTGAADDSGLPNDRFFAVRPEGSVSTLKIQRTERGDSAVYLCASSYARGSSETQYFGPGTRLLVL.

The gene calls are TRBV3-1 and TRBJ1-1; D is possibly TRBD1 (6 bases). With 3 bases removed from V and 3 bases from J, the gap between germline ends came to 11 bases. The CDR3 is 14 residues long. From germline, CDR1 is LGHDT and CDR2 YNNKEL (reference sequence). The CDR3 DNA reads as TGTGCCAGCAGCCACCACTGGACAGACACTGAAGCTTTCTTT. Amino acid sequence: CASSHHWTDTEAFF.

The chain carries TRBV5-4 and TRBJ2-1, with D possibly matching TRBD2 (5 bases). V was cut by 6 bases and J by 9 bases, with 13 bases left in between. This CDR3 spans 12 amino acids. Looked up from germline, CDR1 is SGHNT and CDR2 is YYREEE (reference sequence). CDR3 loop: CASTLRGAEQFF. In DNA, the CDR3 is TGTGCCAGCACCCTCCGGGGTGCTGAGCAGTTCTTC.

The chain carries TRBV29-1 and TRBJ2-7, with 11 bases identical to TRBD1. Losses at the gene ends were 7 bases for V and 9 bases for J; bases not matched to a gene: 17. CDR1 and CDR2 from the germline V gene are SQVTM and ANQGSEA. CDR3 length: 15 amino acids. The CDR3 here is CSAQGPGQGDSGQYF. Written as DNA, the CDR3 is TGCAGCGCTCAGGGGCCGGGACAGGGGGATTCGGGGCAGTACTTC.

The V gene is TRBV6-6, the J gene TRBJ1-2; D uncertain. Germline CDR1 reads MNHNY; CDR2 reads SVGAGI (reference sequence). The CDR3 is made up of 14 amino acids. Deletions cut 6 bases from V and 5 bases from J, with 16 bases between. The chain's CDR3 is CASSSGSSLYGYTF. CDR3 sequence (DNA): TGTGCCAGCAGCTCGGGCAGCTCTTTATATGGCTACACCTTC.

The V call is TRBV29-1, the J call TRBJ2-5; 11 bases fit TRBD2. V shed 6 bases, J shed 5 bases, and the junction held 8 bases outside the gene matches. Germline CDR1 and CDR2: SQVTM and ANQGSEA. This CDR3 spans 14 amino acids. CDR3 DNA sequence: TGCAGCGTCAGGACTAGCGGGTCCCCGGAGACCCAGTACTTC. This sequence encodes CSVRTSGSPETQYF.

This chain connects TRBV18 to TRBJ2-7; perhaps TRBD2 as D (6 bases). This CDR3 has 17 residues. The V gene's germline CDR1 is KGHSH and CDR2 LQKENI. The V end was cut by 3 bases, the J end by 5 bases, with 23 bases between. As DNA, the CDR3 is TGTGCCAGCTCACCGCTTGATGGGACTCCTGCCCACAACGAGCAGTACTTC. Amino acids: CASSPLDGTPAHNEQYF.

DNA for the CDR3: TGTGCCAGCAGCTGGGACAGGGCACGGCCCCAGCATTTT. The encoded protein is CASSWDRARPQHF. V usage is TRBV5-4 and J usage is TRBJ1-5; 9 nucleotides line up with TRBD1. This CDR3 comprises 13 residues. Germline V CDR1 and CDR2: SGHNT, YYREEE (reference sequence). V trimming: 3 bases; J trimming: 9 bases; junction bases outside the gene matches: 4.

This chain connects TRBV12-3 or TRBV12-4 to TRBJ2-5; 7 bases match TRBD2. The CDR3 contains 15 residues. After removal of 8 bases from V and 0 bases from J, the junction contained 9 bases not matched to a gene. CDR3 sequence: CASAKYRGDQETQYF. The CDR3 DNA reads as TGTGCCAGCGCCAAGTACCGGGGGGACCAAGAGACCCAGTACTTC.

This chain joins TRBV12-3 or TRBV12-4 and TRBJ1-1; TRBD1 aligns across 7 bases. V lost 2 bases, J lost 1 base, and 4 bases stayed unmatched. The CDR3 totals 15 residues. The chain's CDR3 is CASSLRQGGNTEAFF. In DNA, the CDR3 is TGTGCCAGCAGTTTAAGACAGGGAGGGAACACTGAAGCTTTCTTT.

This chain links TRBV18 with TRBJ1-4, with a possible D match to TRBD1 (5 bases). V was cut by 11 bases and J by 1 base, with 14 bases left in between. Germline V gives CDR1 KGHSH, CDR2 LQKENI. This CDR3 region has 14 residues. The CDR3 sequence: CASRAGRTNEKLFF. The CDR3 coding sequence is TGTGCCTCGAGGGCGGGACGAACTAATGAAAAACTGTTTTTT.

This clonotype was counted only a few times. The rearrangement links TRBV4-2 to TRBJ2-7; possibly TRBD2 for D (5 bases). CDR3 length equals 13 residues. In germline, CDR1 is LGHNA, CDR2 YNFKEQ. Trimming left V 1 base short and J 3 bases short, with 7 bases between. The CDR3 DNA sequence: TGTGCCAGCAGCCAAGGGACTGGCTACGAGCAGTACTTC. It yields the protein CASSQGTGYEQYF.

The chain employs TRBV7-2 and TRBJ2-7; D uncertain. V was trimmed by 0 bases and J by 0 bases, leaving 9 bases between them. The germline V gene has CDR1 SGHTA and CDR2 FQGNSA. The CDR3 has 15 amino acids. CDR3 sequence (DNA): TGTGCCAGCAGCTTAGCGGCGAAACTCTCCTACGAGCAGTACTTC. This translates into CASSLAAKLSYEQYF. Complete variable domain (other parts from reference TRBV7-2 and TRBJ2-7): GAGVSQSPSNKVTEKGKDVELRCDPISGHTALYWYRQSLGQGLEFLIYFQGNSAPDKSGLPSDRFSAERTGGSVSTLTIQRTQQEDSAVYLCASSLAAKLSYEQYFGPGTRLTVT.

This chain uses TRBV24-1 with TRBJ1-1; perhaps TRBD1 as D (5 bases). Germline-derived CDR1 and CDR2 are KGHDR and SFDVKD. V lost 3 bases and J 1 base, leaving 5 bases between the germline ends. This CDR3 is built from 13 residues. CDR3: CATSDGQNTEAFF. As DNA, the CDR3 is TGTGCCACCAGTGATGGACAGAACACTGAAGCTTTCTTT.

This chain uses TRBV20-1 with TRBJ2-7, with TRBD1 as a possible D gene (5 bases). Germline-derived CDR1 and CDR2 are DFQATT and SNEGSKA (reference sequence). The germline V and J ends were trimmed by 7 bases and 2 bases, with 12 bases remaining between them. The CDR3 has 12 residues. CDR3 sequence reads: CSVAVGAYEQYF. As DNA, the CDR3 is TGCAGTGTTGCCGTAGGGGCCTACGAGCAGTACTTC.

This chain links TRBV20-1 with TRBJ2-3; 10 nucleotides match TRBD2. CDR3 length: 17 amino acids. The germline gives CDR1 DFQATT, CDR2 SNEGSKA (reference sequence). Trimming cost V 5 bases and J 4 bases; bases outside gene matches: 15. CDR3 amino acids: CSAVRFGASGRPDTQYF. CDR3 sequence (DNA): TGCAGTGCTGTCAGGTTTGGGGCTAGCGGGAGACCAGATACGCAGTATTTT.

This chain joins TRBV20-1 and TRBJ1-2; a possible D gene is TRBD1 (6 bases). V lost 0 bases and J lost 7, with 12 bases in between. The CDR3 consists of 13 residues. Looked up from germline, CDR1 is DFQATT and CDR2 is SNEGSKA (reference sequence). The chain's CDR3 is CSARDPGASGYTF. CDR3 nucleotide sequence: TGCAGTGCTAGAGATCCAGGGGCGTCTGGCTACACCTTC.

The chain links TRBV27 to TRBJ2-5; D perhaps matches TRBD2 (5 bases). V was trimmed by 5 bases and J by 10 bases, leaving 26 bases between them. The germline V gene encodes CDR1 MNHEY and CDR2 SMNVEV (reference sequence). The CDR3 contains 16 residues. CDR3 amino acids: CASSPETGGLKSGQYF. The CDR3 DNA reads as TGTGCCAGCAGTCCAGAAACGGGCGGACTCAAGAGTGGCCAGTACTTC.

The V call is TRBV4-2, the J call TRBJ2-1; 9 nucleotides match TRBD2. This CDR3 comprises 17 residues. Germline CDR1 is LGHNA and CDR2 is YNFKEQ. The V gene end was trimmed by 4 bases and the J gene end by 6 bases; junction bases not matched to a gene: 13. CDR3 nucleotide sequence: TGTGCCAGCAGCCGCCAACTCTGGCGGGAGGGCCCCAATGAGCAGTTCTTC. Translating it yields CASSRQLWREGPNEQFF.